This T cell receptor beta chain was sequenced for a study of OX40 agonist ivuxolimab in advanced cancers. Autoimmune disease history or systemic immunosuppression was exclusionary. Overall study findings and caveats: Antigen targets of the expanded peripheral T cells went undetermined.

Concerning this clone: Its antigen is not known.

The protocol was immunoSEQ multiplex PCR, while the TCRdb copy is restricted to in-frame clones and leaves out a portion. The repertoire holds approximately 110,000 clones, with around 90% as singletons. Specimen: CD4+ or CD8+ T cells sorted from blood, collected in a trial of the OX40 agonist ivuxolimab. This TCR derives from an adult with an advanced solid tumor such as melanoma, head and neck, liver or kidney cancer.

This CDR3 is CASSTGTGNYGYTF. The CDR3, as DNA: TGTGCCAGCAGTACCGGGACAGGGAACTATGGCTACACCTTC. This rearrangement joins TRBV27 to TRBJ1-2; 9 bases are shared with TRBD1. This CDR3 has 14 amino acids. Looked up from germline, CDR1 is MNHEY and CDR2 is SMNVEV (reference sequence). V dropped 5 bases and J dropped 2; count of bases not matched to a gene: 3.